These 23 T cell receptor beta chains came from one sample sequenced in a study of spatial heterogeneity in lung cancer. Time point meaning: sample taken at primary tumor resection. TCRdb itself ran the 5' RACE reads through MiXCR, one entry per CDR3 protein. The table has some 21,000 distinct CDR3 sequences, about 3.3% seen once; the top ten hold about 28%. Sequencing used PBMCs, obtained at surgery. These receptors were obtained from a female donor with early-stage non-small cell lung cancer.

Ten or more counts support this clonotype. The chain uses TRBV5-4 and TRBJ2-3, with 7 nucleotides matching TRBD2. Germline assignment: CDR1 SGHNT and CDR2 YYREEE (reference sequence). The CDR3 is made up of 16 amino acids. V was pared by 5 bases and J by 0 bases, with 9 bases of the junction left unmatched. CDR3 region: CASSLRLAASTDTQYF. For the CDR3, the DNA is TGTGCCAGCAGTTTACGTCTAGCGGCTAGCACAGATACGCAGTATTTT.

This clonotype was detected ten times or more. The V call is TRBV7-2, the J call TRBJ2-7, with 10 bases that match TRBD2. Germline loops: CDR1 SGHTA, CDR2 FQGNSA. Trimming cost V 3 bases and J 5 bases; bases outside gene matches: 7. The length of the CDR3 is 15 residues. CDR3 coding DNA: TGTGCCAGCAGCTTCCTAAGCGGGAGGGCCCACGAGCAGTACTTC. This sequence encodes CASSFLSGRAHEQYF.

This clonotype was detected many times. The chain uses TRBV5-4 and TRBJ1-4; no clear D gene. Germline assignment: CDR1 SGHNT and CDR2 YYREEE (reference sequence). Trimming left V 4 bases short and J 3 bases short, with 22 bases between. The CDR3 spans 18 residues. CDR3: CASSRRAGSRPANEKLFF. The CDR3 DNA reads TGTGCCAGCAGCCGGAGGGCAGGATCCCGCCCAGCTAATGAAAAACTGTTTTTT.

This clonotype was recorded many times. The chain combines TRBV29-1 with TRBJ1-2; possible D gene TRBD1, 6 bases. The V end was cut by 5 bases, the J end by 3 bases, with 13 bases between. Germline loops: CDR1 SQVTM, CDR2 ANQGSEA. The CDR3 spans 13 residues. The CDR3 DNA reads TGCAGCGTTCTGGACAACAGGGACTATGGCTACACCTTC. Its protein product is CSVLDNRDYGYTF.

This clonotype is classed as medium-sized. CDR3: CSARLQGDEQYF. The DNA for the CDR3 is TGCAGTGCTAGGCTCCAGGGGGACGAGCAGTACTTC. The chain carries TRBV20-1 and TRBJ2-7; the match to TRBD1 covers 7 bases. This CDR3 is 12 amino acids long. The germline V gene has CDR1 DFQATT and CDR2 SNEGSKA (reference sequence). With V trimmed by 3 bases and J by 5 bases, 4 bases remained unmatched.

On this clonotype: With a much larger clone just one base away, this may be a read error. The rearrangement joins TRBV10-1 to TRBJ2-2; D gene unclear. CDR1 is WNHNN and CDR2 is SYGVQD in the germline V gene (reference sequence). This CDR3 is 12 amino acids long. Here the CDR3 reads CACSVGTGELFF. CDR3 nucleotides: TGCGCCTGCAGCGTCGGGACCGGGGAGCTGTTTTTT.

This clonotype was seen repeatedly, ten times or more. This chain joins TRBV6-4 and TRBJ2-3, with TRBD2 identical over 10 bases. CDR3 length: 14 residues. After removal of 7 bases from V and 2 bases from J, the junction contained 3 bases not matched to a gene. Germline V CDR1 and CDR2: MRHNA, SNTAGT. The CDR3 DNA sequence: TGTGCCAGCACAGGACTAGCGGCCACAGATACGCAGTATTTT. Protein: CASTGLAATDTQYF.

This clonotype was seen a handful of times. The chain joins TRBV7-9 to TRBJ2-1; the match to TRBD1 covers 10 bases. V gave up 4 bases and J gave up 7 bases; unmatched junction bases: 4. Germline CDR1 is SEHNR and CDR2 is FQNEAQ (reference sequence). The CDR3 consists of 14 residues. The CDR3 loop reads CASSWMGQGNEQFF. In nucleotides, the CDR3 is TGTGCCAGCAGCTGGATGGGACAGGGGAATGAGCAGTTCTTC.

This clonotype appeared many times. The rearrangement links TRBV7-3 to TRBJ1-2; D is possibly TRBD1 (6 bases). Between the trimmed V and J ends, which lost 1 base and 7 bases, there was a span of 16 bases. CDR3 size: 15 residues. The V gene's germline CDR1 is SGHTA and CDR2 FQGTGA. CDR3 loop: CASSLSSARGRGYTF. The DNA of the CDR3 is TGTGCCAGCAGCTTAAGCAGTGCCAGGGGTCGTGGCTACACCTTC.

This clonotype came up many times. J is TRBJ2-2 and V is TRBV7-9; 7 nucleotides align to TRBD1. Germline V lookup: CDR1 SEHNR, CDR2 FQNEAQ (reference sequence). This CDR3 is 14 amino acids long. The trim removed 6 bases at V and 4 bases at J, leaving 5 bases unmatched. In nucleotides, the CDR3 is TGTGCCAGCAGGCAGACAGGGTTCACCGGGGAGCTGTTTTTT. This translates into CASRQTGFTGELFF.

In this sample, this clonotype turned up many times. The genes are TRBV27 and TRBJ1-1; no firm D call. The CDR3 has 15 residues. Per the germline V gene, CDR1 is MNHEY and CDR2 is SMNVEV (reference sequence). V was shortened by 1 base and J by 0 bases, with 9 bases between the two germline ends. The CDR3: CASSLFSFMNTEAFF. The CDR3 DNA reads TGTGCCAGCAGTTTATTCTCGTTCATGAACACTGAAGCTTTCTTT.

This clonotype was recorded many times. This chain connects TRBV4-2 to TRBJ2-1, with D unresolved. Germline-derived CDR1 and CDR2 are LGHNA and YNFKEQ. Trimming pared 0 bases from V and 3 bases from J, leaving 12 bases between. The CDR3 sequence is 16 residues long. The CDR3 coding sequence is TGTGCCAGCAGCCAAGATACGGCCAAGCGCTACAATGAGCAGTTCTTC. Amino acid sequence: CASSQDTAKRYNEQFF.

This clonotype was counted at least ten times. The chain has TRBV20-1 and TRBJ2-5, with 7 bases fitting TRBD1. J lost 2 bases, V lost 0 bases, and 0 bases had no gene match. CDR1 DFQATT and CDR2 SNEGSKA come from the germline V gene (reference sequence). This CDR3 region has 13 residues. The CDR3 DNA reads as TGCAGTGCTAGAGAGACAGGGCAAGAGACCCAGTACTTC. This translates into CSARETGQETQYF.

CDR3 bases: TGTGCCAGTAGTGTCGGGACAGGGACGTACAATGAGCAGTTCTTC. Amino acid sequence: CASSVGTGTYNEQFF. The chain couples TRBV19 to TRBJ2-1; TRBD1 matches at 9 bases. CDR3 length: 15 residues. With V trimmed by 5 bases and J by 4 bases, 6 bases remained unmatched. Germline V lookup: CDR1 LNHDA, CDR2 SQIVND (reference sequence).

Ten or more counts support this clonotype. V and J are TRBV12-3 or TRBV12-4 and TRBJ2-1, with D hard to call. V was cut by 9 bases and J by 0 bases, with 12 bases left in between. The CDR3 is made up of 14 amino acids. CDR3 DNA sequence: TGTGCCAGTGAGGAGCAGAGCTCCTACAATGAGCAGTTCTTC. Its translation: CASEEQSSYNEQFF.

This clonotype was observed many times. The junction does not match germline at one end; this may be a read error. V is TRBV7-7 and J is TRBJ2-5; D call uncertain. Per the germline V gene, CDR1 is SSHAT and CDR2 is FNYEAQ (reference sequence). CDR3 length equals 14 residues. This chain's CDR3 is CASSPTGRQETQYF. In DNA, the CDR3 is TGTGCTAGCAGCCCTACGGGTCGCCAAGAGACCCAGTACTTC. The full variable domain, in which reference TRBV7-7 and TRBJ2-5 provide the parts outside the CDR3, is GAGVSQSPRYKVTKRGQDVTLRCDPISSHATLYWYQQALGQGPEFLTYFNYEAQPDKSGLPSDRFSAERPEGSISTLTIQRTEQRDSAMYRCASSPTGRQETQYFGPGTRLLVL.

Ten or more counts support this clonotype. This chain uses TRBV7-9 with TRBJ1-4; TRBD1 might be the D (6 bases). The length of the CDR3 is 14 residues. V was shortened by 5 bases and J by 3 bases, with 10 bases between the two germline ends. The germline gives CDR1 SEHNR, CDR2 FQNEAQ (reference sequence). This chain's CDR3 is CASSPDSSNEKLFF. The CDR3 nucleotides read TGTGCCAGCAGCCCGGACAGTTCTAATGAAAAACTGTTTTTT.

This clonotype has just a few counts. CDR3 region: CASSAGTSGWAQYF. CDR3 DNA: TGTGCCAGCAGCGCCGGGACTAGCGGATGGGCCCAGTACTTC. This sequence joins TRBV7-9 and TRBJ2-5; the match to TRBD2 covers 11 bases. This CDR3 spans 14 amino acids. Trimming took 5 bases from V and 9 from J; bases not matched to a gene: 8. Germline-derived CDR1 and CDR2 are SEHNR and FQNEAQ (reference sequence).

The V and J genes are TRBV6-2 or TRBV6-3 and TRBJ1-2, with D unclear. Looked up from germline, CDR1 is MNHEY and CDR2 is SVGEGT. This CDR3 has 11 amino acids. V lost 2 bases and J lost 11, with 9 bases in between. The CDR3 nucleotides are TGTGCCAGCAGTTACCCCGACCAATACACCTTC. Residues: CASSYPDQYTF.

There are many counts of this clonotype. The V gene is TRBV7-8, the J gene TRBJ2-7; possibly TRBD1 or TRBD2 for D (6 bases each). Trimming stripped 5 bases from V and 4 bases from J, with 9 bases between. The germline V gene has CDR1 SGHVS and CDR2 FQNEAQ. The CDR3 totals 12 residues. This chain's CDR3 is CASSGGLYEQYF. CDR3 sequence (DNA): TGTGCCAGCAGCGGGGGGCTATACGAGCAGTACTTC.

This clonotype was seen many times. The chain recombines TRBV7-3 with TRBJ1-1; D gene uncertain. Germline V gene lookup returns CDR1 SGHTA and CDR2 FQGTGA. The V end lost 2 bases, the J end lost 3 bases, and 7 bases lay between the germline ends. CDR3 size: 13 residues. CDR3 in DNA: TGTGCCAGCAGCTTAGATCCAGACACTGAAGCTTTCTTT. Translating it yields CASSLDPDTEAFF.

At least ten counts were recorded for this clonotype. V usage is TRBV21-1 and J usage is TRBJ1-2; the table's TRBD1 call for D was not verified on the DNA. TRBV21-1 is listed as a pseudogene. This CDR3 has 15 residues. In nucleotides, the CDR3 is TGTGCCAGCACCCCAGGGCTAGGGGGCGCTTGTGGCTACACCTTC. Its protein product is CASTPGLGGACGYTF.

In its sample, this clonotype was seen many times. The chain links TRBV13 to TRBJ2-2; perhaps TRBD2 as D (6 bases). This CDR3 has 12 amino acids. Looked up from germline, CDR1 is PRHDT and CDR2 is FYEKMQ (reference sequence). The V and J ends lost 5 bases and 7 bases respectively, with 8 bases between them. The CDR3 loop is CASSVSGGELFF. Here the CDR3 DNA reads TGTGCCAGCAGCGTTAGCGGCGGGGAGCTGTTTTTT. Looking up the rest from reference TRBV13 and TRBJ2-2 gives the full variable domain: AAGVIQSPRHLIKEKRETATLKCYPIPRHDTVYWYQQGPGQDPQFLISFYEKMQSDKGSIPDRFSAQQFSDYHSELNMSSLELGDSALYFCASSVSGGELFFGEGSRLTVL.